The clone carrying this T cell receptor beta chain was counted between two and nine times. Its antigen remains unidentified. These gene names are mouse names. The authors extracted RNA and reverse transcribed it into cDNA as the sequencing template. Profiled with immunoSEQ multiplex PCR; TCRdb holds only in-frame clones, not every one. The counts give some 110,000 clones, none of them seen only once; around 20% is held by the top ten. This sample is part of a study of CD8+ T cells in alopecia areata. Study overall: Female C3H/HeJ mice aged 7-10 weeks received skin from spontaneously alopecic C3H/HeJ graft donors aged roughly 6-12 months.

Study-wide findings and caveats: Tissue-resident alphabeta T cells belonging to normal skin likewise get sequenced within scalp specimens. Greater clonality was observed in lesional scalp samples, especially alopecia totalis/universalis, versus normal scalp.

The clonotype was recovered from a C3H/HeJ mouse with alopecia areata. This line is of MHC haplotype H2-k. Sequenced sample: lesional skin.

The sequenced part of the CDR3 DNA is TGTGCCAGCAGTGAGGGAGGGGGGGGTAGTGCAGAA. Amino acids: CASSEGGGGSAE. The entire CDR3 protein reads CASSEGGGGSAETLYF. The gene calls are TRBV13-3 and TRBJ2-3; D may be TRBD2 (7 bases). The read ends 4 residues before the CDR3 terminus; that terminus is restored from the germline J gene. CDR3 length: 16 residues. Trimming took off 2 bases at V and 0 bases at J, with 13 bases between the two ends. Germline V gives CDR1 NNHDY, CDR2 SYVADS.